Each of the 31 T cell receptor beta chains below was sequenced from the same sample in a study of long-term antiretroviral therapy in people with HIV. At survey level, the immunoSEQ assay was run in its v3.0 version. TCRdb keeps only in-frame clones here, not all; method: immunoSEQ multiplex PCR. The sample has roughly 25,000 clones; more than 75% are singletons. Here the sequenced sample was unsorted PBMCs, taken 0.5 years after starting antiretroviral therapy. The origin of the receptors is a woman aged 35 to 49 with HIV.

V and J are TRBV27 and TRBJ1-4; D gene uncertain. From germline, CDR1 is MNHEY and CDR2 SMNVEV (reference sequence). The CDR3 contains 13 residues. Trimming removed 5 bases from V and 11 bases from J, with 15 bases in between. CDR3 DNA sequence: TGTGCCAGCAGTAGCGGCCGGGAACAGAAACTGTTTTTT. It encodes CASSSGREQKLFF.

V usage is TRBV7-9 and J usage is TRBJ1-6; possibly TRBD1 for D (6 bases). Per germline, CDR1 SEHNR and CDR2 FQNEAQ (reference sequence). Trimming cost V 3 bases and J 9 bases, with 12 bases left between them. This CDR3 is built from 14 residues. CDR3 amino acids: CASSLDSTASPLHF. The DNA of the CDR3 is TGTGCCAGCAGCTTGGACAGTACGGCTTCACCCCTCCACTTT. Combining the CDR3 with reference TRBV7-9 and TRBJ1-6 gives the whole variable domain DTGVSQNPRHKITKRGQNVTFRCDPISEHNRLYWYRQTLGQGPEFLTYFQNEAQLEKSRLLSDRFSAERPKGSFSTLEIQRTEQGDSAMYLCASSLDSTASPLHFGNGTRLTVT.

This sequence joins TRBV5-5 and TRBJ2-1; D gene unclear. CDR3 length: 16 residues. Germline CDR1 SGHKS, CDR2 YYEKEE (reference sequence). Trimming pared 0 bases from V and 0 bases from J, leaving 10 bases between. CDR3 DNA: TGTGCCAGCAGCTTGGGAACAGACATCTCCTACAATGAGCAGTTCTTC. Translating gives CASSLGTDISYNEQFF.

V is TRBV2 and J is TRBJ2-3; tentatively, D is TRBD1 or TRBD2 (5 bases each). Germline assignment: CDR1 SNHLY and CDR2 FYNNEI. This CDR3 spans 16 amino acids. V gave up 3 bases and J gave up 8 bases, with 21 bases separating them. This CDR3 is CASSEASVQARGTQYF. The CDR3 bases are TGTGCCAGCAGTGAGGCGTCGGTACAGGCACGGGGTACGCAGTATTTT.

The rearrangement joins TRBV19 to TRBJ2-3; TRBD1 aligns across 10 bases. In germline, CDR1 is LNHDA, CDR2 SQIVND (reference sequence). The CDR3 has 15 residues. After removal of 5 bases from V and 3 bases from J, the junction contained 5 bases not matched to a gene. CDR3 region: CASSPGTGETDTQYF. In DNA, the CDR3 is TGTGCCAGTAGTCCCGGGACAGGGGAAACAGATACGCAGTATTTT.

This clone is deemed medium-sized. V is TRBV10-3 and J is TRBJ1-2, with D hard to call. This CDR3 comprises 12 residues. Germline loops: CDR1 ENHRY, CDR2 SYGVKD. V was trimmed by 8 bases and J by 0 bases, leaving 7 bases between them. Written as DNA, the CDR3 is TGTGCCATCGAGGCGGCTAACTATGGCTACACCTTC. Protein sequence: CAIEAANYGYTF.

The count of this clone is one. J is TRBJ1-2 and V is TRBV5-4; no reliable D call. CDR3 length: 14 residues. The V end lost 0 bases, the J end lost 4 bases, and 10 bases lay between the germline ends. Per the germline V gene, CDR1 is SGHNT and CDR2 is YYREEE (reference sequence). The CDR3 region is CASSLDGEGYGYTF. In DNA, the CDR3 is TGTGCCAGCAGCTTGGATGGGGAGGGCTATGGCTACACCTTC. The variable domain in full, with the rest retrieved from reference TRBV5-4 and TRBJ1-2, is ETGVTQSPTHLIKTRGQQVTLRCSSQSGHNTVSWYQQALGQGPQFIFQYYREEENGRGNFPPRFSGLQFPNYSSELNVNALELDDSALYLCASSLDGEGYGYTFGSGTRLTVV.

This clone showed up just a few times. V gene TRBV19 combines with J gene TRBJ2-7; possibly TRBD1 for D (5 bases). The V and J ends lost 1 base and 1 base respectively, with 8 bases between them. CDR3 length: 14 residues. Germline loops: CDR1 LNHDA, CDR2 SQIVND (reference sequence). The CDR3 region is CASSIGQGSYEQYF. The CDR3 region has the DNA TGTGCCAGTAGTATAGGCCAGGGTTCCTACGAGCAGTACTTC.

The chain combines TRBV11-2 with TRBJ2-4; D call uncertain. The CDR3 consists of 14 residues. CDR1 is SGHAT and CDR2 is FQNNGV in the germline V gene. With 0 bases removed from V and 6 bases from J, the gap between germline ends came to 9 bases. CDR3 sequence reads: CASSLDQAANIQYF. In DNA, the CDR3 is TGTGCCAGCAGCTTAGATCAGGCAGCAAACATTCAGTACTTC. Variable domain in full (rest from reference TRBV11-2 and TRBJ2-4): EAGVAQSPRYKIIEKRQSVAFWCNPISGHATLYWYQQILGQGPKLLIQFQNNGVVDDSQLPKDRFSAERLKGVDSTLKIQPAKLEDSAVYLCASSLDQAANIQYFGAGTRLSVL.

V and J are TRBV5-1 and TRBJ1-1; 8 positions agree with TRBD1. The CDR3 contains 16 residues. Germline V CDR1 and CDR2: SGHRS, YFSETQ. Trimming at V came to 3 bases and at J to 1 base, leaving 8 bases not matched to a gene. In nucleotides, the CDR3 is TGCGCCAGCAGCTCGATCCACAGGGGGGAGAACACTGAAGCTTTCTTT. Protein: CASSSIHRGENTEAFF.

The J gene is TRBJ1-1, the V gene TRBV28; possible D gene TRBD1, 6 bases. Germline loops: CDR1 MDHEN, CDR2 SYDVKM. The ends were cut back, 6 bases at V and 11 bases at J, with 22 bases in the middle. This CDR3 spans 14 amino acids. This CDR3 reads CASSVPRGRREAFF. In nucleotides, the CDR3 is TGTGCCAGCAGCGTGCCCAGGGGTAGGAGGGAGGCTTTCTTT.

This chain joins TRBV7-3 and TRBJ2-3; possibly TRBD2 for D (7 bases). Germline V gene lookup returns CDR1 SGHTA and CDR2 FQGTGA. With 5 bases removed from V and 2 bases from J, the gap between germline ends came to 23 bases. This CDR3 is 18 amino acids long. CDR3 sequence (DNA): TGTGCCAGCAGCGCCCGAGGGGGGGGCGAGAAAACCACAGATACGCAGTATTTT. Encoded protein: CASSARGGGEKTTDTQYF.

The CDR3 is CASSQGVQAERGYTF. The CDR3 nucleotides are TGCGCCAGCAGCCAAGGCGTCCAGGCGGAAAGGGGCTACACCTTC. The V and J genes are TRBV4-1 and TRBJ1-2; D is ambiguous. V lost 1 base, J lost 8 bases, and 17 bases lay in between. This CDR3 spans 15 amino acids. Germline V gene data show CDR1 as MGHRA and CDR2 as YSYEKL.

J is TRBJ2-2 and V is TRBV27; the match to TRBD1 covers 7 bases. The CDR3 is 15 residues long. Unmatched junction bases numbered 7, after V lost 5 bases and J lost 4 bases. Per germline, CDR1 MNHEY and CDR2 SMNVEV (reference sequence). CDR3 amino acids: CASSTKGATTGELFF. The CDR3 DNA sequence: TGTGCCAGCAGTACCAAGGGGGCAACCACCGGGGAGCTGTTTTTT.

There are a few counts of this clone. J is TRBJ1-5 and V is TRBV4-2, with TRBD1 identical over 7 bases. The CDR3 extends over 16 amino acids. The V and J ends lost 0 bases and 0 bases, in that order; junction bases with no gene match: 2. Looked up from germline, CDR1 is LGHNA and CDR2 is YNFKEQ. The CDR3 DNA sequence: TGTGCCAGCAGCCAAGATCAGGGGGTTAGCAATCAGCCCCAGCATTTT. It specifies CASSQDQGVSNQPQHF.

This chain links TRBV2 with TRBJ2-1, with 10 bases identical to TRBD2. V lost 2 bases, J lost 2 bases, and 12 bases stayed unmatched. Looked up from germline, CDR1 is SNHLY and CDR2 is FYNNEI. The CDR3 is 19 residues long. The CDR3 sequence is CASSEWASGGAVPYNEQFF. The CDR3 DNA reads as TGTGCCAGCAGTGAATGGGCCAGCGGGGGGGCCGTCCCCTACAATGAGCAGTTCTTC.

CDR3 region: CASSPGGGYEQYF. CDR3 in DNA: TGTGCCAGCAGCCCCGGCGGGGGCTACGAGCAGTACTTC. V gene TRBV7-3 combines with J gene TRBJ2-7; 7 positions match TRBD2. Germline trimming cut 5 bases from V and 3 bases from J; bases unmatched to any gene: 4. The CDR3 consists of 13 residues. Germline V gene data show CDR1 as SGHTA and CDR2 as FQGTGA.

This clone was counted a single time. The J gene is TRBJ2-5, the V gene TRBV5-1; D gene unclear. V gave up 0 bases and J gave up 5 bases, with 11 bases separating them. Germline lookup yields CDR1 SGHRS and CDR2 YFSETQ. This CDR3 is 14 amino acids long. The CDR3 region has the DNA TGCGCCAGCAGCTTGGGGGTTCTAGGGGAGACCCAGTACTTC. It is translated as CASSLGVLGETQYF. The whole variable domain, remainder taken from reference TRBV5-1 and TRBJ2-5, is KAGVTQTPRYLIKTRGQQVTLSCSPISGHRSVSWYQQTPGQGLQFLFEYFSETQRNKGNFPGRFSGRQFSNSRSEMNVSTLELGDSALYLCASSLGVLGETQYFGPGTRLLVL.

This chain uses TRBV7-9 with TRBJ1-1; D remains ambiguous. The V and J ends lost 1 base and 0 bases respectively, with 6 bases between them. In germline, CDR1 is SEHNR, CDR2 FQNEAQ (reference sequence). CDR3 size: 14 residues. Here the CDR3 DNA reads TGTGCCAGCAGCTTAGAACAAGTGAACACTGAAGCTTTCTTT. This sequence encodes CASSLEQVNTEAFF.

The sample holds a few counts of this clone. This chain joins TRBV10-3 and TRBJ2-7; 10 bases are a match to TRBD1. The CDR3 consists of 15 residues. Looked up from germline, CDR1 is ENHRY and CDR2 is SYGVKD. V shed 8 bases and J 7 bases; nucleotides not matched to a gene: 14. The CDR3 region is CAIGNRDRGFEEQYF. For the CDR3, the DNA is TGTGCCATCGGTAACCGGGACAGGGGTTTCGAGGAGCAGTACTTC.

J is TRBJ1-6 and V is TRBV25-1; D gene unclear. CDR3 length: 14 amino acids. V was trimmed by 4 bases and J by 9 bases, leaving 13 bases between them. Looked up from germline, CDR1 is MGHDK and CDR2 is SYGVNS. For the CDR3, the DNA is TGTGCCAGCAGTGTAGGACTGGGTGGTTCACCCCTCCACTTT. It encodes CASSVGLGGSPLHF.

V is TRBV4-1 and J is TRBJ2-1; TRBD2 matches 10 bases. This CDR3 region has 14 residues. Per germline, CDR1 MGHRA and CDR2 YSYEKL. V dropped 7 bases and J dropped 5; count of bases not matched to a gene: 5. The CDR3 loop reads CASKFLAGDNEQFF. Written as DNA, the CDR3 is TGCGCCAGCAAGTTCCTAGCGGGGGACAATGAGCAGTTCTTC.

CDR3 bases: TGTGCCAGCAGCTTCCCAGGGACGTGGCATTTT. This codes for CASSFPGTWHF. The chain recombines TRBV5-8 with TRBJ1-5; D may be TRBD1 (5 bases). The V end was cut by 2 bases, the J end by 15 bases, with 12 bases between. The CDR3 contains 11 residues. Germline CDR1 and CDR2: SGHTS and YDEGEE.

The chain carries TRBV6-5 and TRBJ1-6; 8 nucleotides agree with TRBD1. CDR1 and CDR2 from the germline V gene are MNHEY and SVGAGI. CDR3 length: 14 amino acids. Unmatched junction bases numbered 3, after V lost 7 bases and J lost 4 bases. The CDR3 spells CASTGQGYNSPLHF. For the CDR3, the DNA is TGTGCCAGCACCGGACAGGGTTATAATTCACCCCTCCACTTT.

J is TRBJ2-3 and V is TRBV9; 8 nucleotides match TRBD1. Germline values: CDR1 SGDLS, CDR2 YYNGEE. CDR3 size: 15 residues. Trimming took 4 bases from V and 0 from J; bases not matched to a gene: 4. The CDR3 bases are TGTGCCAGCAGCACCCGACAGGGGAGCACAGATACGCAGTATTTT. Its translation: CASSTRQGSTDTQYF.

V is TRBV6-1 and J is TRBJ1-1; D ambiguous. V was pared by 4 bases and J by 0 bases, with 12 bases between. This CDR3 has 15 amino acids. Germline CDR1 is MNHNS and CDR2 is SASEGT. The DNA of the CDR3 is TGTGCCAGCAGTGTTTTTTCGGGTCTGAACACTGAAGCTTTCTTT. Its translation is CASSVFSGLNTEAFF.

This chain connects TRBV29-1 to TRBJ1-1; D call uncertain. The length of the CDR3 is 14 residues. V lost 4 bases, J lost 11 bases, and 23 bases lay in between. The V gene's germline CDR1 is SQVTM and CDR2 ANQGSEA. CDR3 sequence (DNA): TGCAGCGTTGTTATGAGGGCCGGGAGGCCCGGGGCTTTCTTT. As protein: CSVVMRAGRPGAFF.

The CDR3 DNA reads TGTGCCAGCGAGTCGGGAGGGAGCAATTCACCCCTCCACTTT. Its protein is CASESGGSNSPLHF. J is TRBJ1-6 and V is TRBV28, with D hard to call. The CDR3 spans 14 residues. V was trimmed by 8 bases and J by 7 bases, leaving 15 bases between them. Looked up from germline, CDR1 is MDHEN and CDR2 is SYDVKM.

This rearrangement joins TRBV6-6 to TRBJ2-2, with a tentative D call TRBD2 (7 bases). The CDR3 runs to 14 residues. Germline V CDR1 and CDR2: MNHNY, SVGAGI (reference sequence). V was pared by 6 bases and J by 5 bases, with 13 bases between. CDR3 in DNA: TGTGCCAGCAGGGGGGGGACACAGACCGGGGAGCTGTTTTTT. As protein: CASRGGTQTGELFF.

This clone was recorded once. The chain has TRBV29-1 and TRBJ1-3, with D possibly TRBD1 on 5 matching bases. Germline V gene lookup returns CDR1 SQVTM and CDR2 ANQGSEA. Trimming shortened V by 8 bases and J by 1 base, and 15 bases separated the two germline ends. The CDR3 totals 14 residues. This CDR3 is CSFQGGGSGNTIYF. In DNA form, the CDR3 reads TGCAGCTTTCAGGGTGGCGGGTCTGGAAACACCATATATTTT. Variable domain in full (rest from reference TRBV29-1 and TRBJ1-3): SAVISQKPSRDICQRGTSLTIQCQVDSQVTMMFWYRQQPGQSLTLIATANQGSEATYESGFVIDKFPISRPNLTFSTLTVSNMSPEDSSIYLCSFQGGGSGNTIYFGEGSWLTVV.

The J gene is TRBJ2-5, the V gene TRBV30, with 10 bases identical to TRBD1. The germline CDR1 and CDR2 sequences are GTSNPN and SVGIG (reference sequence). The trim removed 5 bases at V and 2 bases at J, leaving 2 bases unmatched. The CDR3 is 13 residues long. DNA for the CDR3: TGTGCCTGGGGACAGGGGGGGCAAGAGACCCAGTACTTC. This sequence encodes CAWGQGGQETQYF.